The clone carrying this T cell receptor beta chain was seen a single time. Its target is unknown. Produced via immunoSEQ multiplex PCR; TCRdb's table is partial and in-frame only. Seen here are about 310,000 clones, around four fifths observed once, and the top ten hold approximately 7%. These data are taken from a study of cytotoxic CD8 clonotypes in ibrutinib-treated CLL. Study overall: Researchers reported ten to twelve relapsed/refractory and some 14 treatment-naive patients, fewer than 18 of them IGHV unmutated. Following a median around twelve months of treatment, with a range of 6 to 36, response samples were taken.

Study-wide results and caveats: Baseline clonality, above age-matched healthy donor levels, tracked circulating CD8+ T-cell counts.

The specimen was PBMCs, collected before ibrutinib treatment. The sequence was obtained from a human donor with chronic lymphocytic leukemia.

The chain's CDR3 is CASSSPYRGTDTQYF. CDR3 DNA sequence: TGTGCCAGCAGCTCACCATACAGGGGAACAGATACGCAGTATTTT. The chain couples TRBV7-2 to TRBJ2-3, with 7 nucleotides matching TRBD1. The CDR3 has 15 amino acids. CDR1 and CDR2 from the germline V gene are SGHTA and FQGNSA. With 4 bases clipped from V and 3 bases from J, the junction kept 7 bases outside the gene matches.